This TCR beta chain was identified during a study of Graves' ophthalmopathy and Graves' hyperthyroidism. This clonotype was detected only once. Using RNA transcripts, the TCR beta CDR3 regions were amplified. The first-round RT-PCR employed HTBI primers together with the Qiagen OneStep RT-PCR kit. A multiplex PCR was then performed as the second round. Each CDR3 protein is one row after TCRdb ran MiXCR on the multiplex PCR reads. The table shows hundreds of thousands of distinct CDR3 sequences, with 20% to 25% occurring only once. The germline gives CDR1 MNHEY, CDR2 SVGEGT. The CDR3 runs to 14 residues. The germline V and J ends were trimmed by 8 bases and 3 bases, with 17 bases remaining between them.

This chain links TRBV6-2 or TRBV6-3 with TRBJ2-7, with D possibly matching TRBD2 (5 bases). Sequencing was done on a sample of peripheral blood. This receptor was identified in a woman aged 18-29 years with stable Graves' hyperthyroidism. CDR3 nucleotides: TGTGCCAGCCTCGCGGTTAGCGATCACTACGAGCAGTACTTC. Protein: CASLAVSDHYEQYF.